Each of the 5 T cell receptor beta chains below was sequenced from the same sample in a study of T-cell memory formation after mild COVID-19. TCRdb analysed the 5' RACE reads with MiXCR anew, one entry per CDR3 protein. This table holds some 600,000 distinct CDR3 sequences, around 16% found once. The source material was PBMCs or a T cell subset sorted from them (not recorded which). These receptors all come from an adult woman who had mild COVID-19 (a few samples of this study predate the infection). Cell type and time point are not known.

This clonotype was seen only once. The CDR3 bases are TGTGCCAGCAGTTACACCTCGGGGGGCCTAGGTTTTGGCTACACCTTC. Translating it yields CASSYTSGGLGFGYTF. V gene TRBV6-5 combines with J gene TRBJ1-2, with D maybe TRBD1 (6 bases). CDR1 is MNHEY, CDR2 SVGAGI, per germline. The CDR3 spans 16 residues. V lost 2 bases and J 7 bases, leaving 20 bases between the germline ends.

There are a few counts of this clonotype. The CDR3 is CAWNYLGGHGYTF. The CDR3 DNA reads TGTGCCTGGAATTATTTGGGGGGCCATGGCTACACCTTC. This chain connects TRBV30 to TRBJ1-2; D may be TRBD1 (6 bases). V dropped 4 bases and J dropped 6 bases, with 15 bases sitting between them. Germline V gives CDR1 GTSNPN, CDR2 SVGIG (reference sequence). The length of the CDR3 is 13 residues.

This clonotype turned up a few times. The chain uses TRBV24-1 and TRBJ2-1, with 9 bases identical to TRBD1. V lost 8 bases, J lost 6 bases, and 4 bases stayed unmatched. CDR3 size: 13 residues. In germline, CDR1 is KGHDR, CDR2 SFDVKD. For the CDR3, the DNA is TGTGCCACCACCGGGACAGGGCCCAATGAGCAGTTCTTC. Its protein product is CATTGTGPNEQFF.

V and J are TRBV10-3 and TRBJ2-1; possibly TRBD1 for D (5 bases). Trimming cost V 3 bases and J 9 bases, with 18 bases left between them. Germline CDR1 ENHRY, CDR2 SYGVKD. The CDR3 contains 15 residues. The CDR3 DNA sequence: TGTGCCATCAGTGACCCGGGTAAGGGGATGGGTGAGCAGTTCTTC. Protein product: CAISDPGKGMGEQFF.

The V gene is TRBV27, the J gene TRBJ2-5, with 11 nucleotides matching TRBD2. Per the germline V gene, CDR1 is MNHEY and CDR2 is SMNVEV (reference sequence). The CDR3 has 18 residues. V lost 6 bases, J lost 2 bases, and 14 bases stayed unmatched. The CDR3 here is CASSPRLVIAGGQETQYF. The CDR3 bases are TGTGCCAGCAGCCCCCGACTTGTTATAGCGGGGGGGCAAGAGACCCAGTACTTC.